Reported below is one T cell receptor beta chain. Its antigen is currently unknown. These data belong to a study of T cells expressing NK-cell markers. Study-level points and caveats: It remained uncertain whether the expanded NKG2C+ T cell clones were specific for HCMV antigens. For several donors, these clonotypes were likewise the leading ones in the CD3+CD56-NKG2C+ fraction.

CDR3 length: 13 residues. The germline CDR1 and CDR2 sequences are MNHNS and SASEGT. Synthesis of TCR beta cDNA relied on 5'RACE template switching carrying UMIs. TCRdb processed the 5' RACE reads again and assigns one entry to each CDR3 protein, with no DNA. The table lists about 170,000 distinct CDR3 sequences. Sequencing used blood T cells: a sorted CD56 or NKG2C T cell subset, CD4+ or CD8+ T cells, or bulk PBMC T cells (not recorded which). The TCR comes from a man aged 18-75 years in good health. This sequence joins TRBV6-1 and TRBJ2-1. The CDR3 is CASNRVEFNEQFF.